Below, one TCR beta chain is given with its context. The sample belongs to a study of T-cell reconstitution after alpha-beta-depleted transplantation in children. A library of TCRbeta sequences, prepared with unique molecular identifiers, was generated. TCRdb fed the PCR reads into MiXCR, producing one record per CDR3 protein. The repertoire holds some 350,000 distinct CDR3 sequences, around 10% seen once, with more than 2% in the top ten. The TCR was taken from a human donor who donated a stem cell graft to a child with acute lymphoblastic leukemia. The sample here was PBMCs from the stem cell graft donor, taken from the stem cell graft.

The CDR3 loop is CASSPRLAGDVEQFF. The CDR3 nucleotides read TGTGCCAGCAGCCCCCGACTAGCGGGAGACGTTGAGCAGTTCTTC. The chain employs TRBV6-2 or TRBV6-3 and TRBJ2-1, with 12 positions matching TRBD2. V dropped 6 bases and J dropped 9; count of bases not matched to a gene: 9. This CDR3 has 15 amino acids. Germline CDR1 MNHEY, CDR2 SVGEGT.